Shown below are 8 T cell receptor beta chains from a single sample sequenced in a study of brain T cells in children with intractable seizures. Stated time point: blood from clinic visit 5 months post-surgery; TSC patient then seizure free. Measured with immunoSEQ multiplex PCR; TCRdb has only the in-frame clones, and not every one. Here the sample spans about 320,000 clones, 93% being singletons. This sample comprised peripheral blood, obtained 5 to 6 months after surgery. These receptor sequences come from a boy under two years old with tuberous sclerosis and intractable seizures.

The V and J genes are TRBV4-2 and TRBJ1-1; tentative D call: TRBD1 (6 bases). The CDR3 extends over 16 amino acids. The germline V gene encodes CDR1 LGHNA and CDR2 YNFKEQ. Trimming removed 0 bases from V and 1 base from J, with 12 bases in between. Written as DNA, the CDR3 is TGTGCCAGCAGCCAAGATCAACCCAGGGGGAACACTGAAGCTTTCTTT. This sequence encodes CASSQDQPRGNTEAFF.

The chain has TRBV29-1 and TRBJ2-5; weak D call: TRBD1 (6 bases). The CDR3 length is 13 residues. Germline lookup yields CDR1 SQVTM and CDR2 ANQGSEA. Trimming shortened V by 5 bases and J by 2 bases, and 12 bases separated the two germline ends. The CDR3: CSVNRDGQETQYF. The DNA for the CDR3 is TGCAGCGTTAACAGGGATGGACAAGAGACCCAGTACTTC.

The chain carries TRBV11-2 and TRBJ2-5; 9 bases fit TRBD1. Germline CDR1 is SGHAT and CDR2 is FQNNGV. J gave up 1 base and V 2 bases, and 11 bases lay outside the gene matches. This CDR3 contains 18 residues. The CDR3 loop is CASSLFTLPGQGQETQYF. The CDR3 nucleotides are TGTGCCAGCAGCTTATTTACCCTCCCGGGACAGGGCCAAGAGACCCAGTACTTC.

The chain recombines TRBV6-4 with TRBJ1-5, with D possibly TRBD1 on 5 matching bases. V was clipped by 6 bases and J by 0 bases, with 12 bases between them. This CDR3 region has 15 residues. Germline V gene lookup returns CDR1 MRHNA and CDR2 SNTAGT. The CDR3 reads CASSRDGYSNQPQHF. The CDR3 nucleotides are TGTGCCAGCAGCCGGGACGGCTATAGCAATCAGCCCCAGCATTTT.

A note on this clone: One junction end disagrees with the germline gene, perhaps due to a read error. The chain has TRBV7-7 and TRBJ2-1; 15 bases match TRBD2. The CDR3 consists of 17 residues. From germline, CDR1 is SSHAT and CDR2 FNYEAQ (reference sequence). CDR3 amino acids: CASSRTSGGAGYNEQFF. In DNA, the CDR3 is TGTGCTAGCAGCCGGACTAGCGGGGGGGCCGGTTACAATGAGCAGTTCTTC.

Written as DNA, the CDR3 is TGCAGCGTTGTGAGTAGCTTGGAAGATACGCAGTATTTT. It codes for CSVVSSLEDTQYF. The J gene is TRBJ2-3, the V gene TRBV29-1; the D is unclear. The CDR3 has 13 residues. V was trimmed by 4 bases and J by 5 bases, leaving 13 bases between them. Germline V gene data show CDR1 as SQVTM and CDR2 as ANQGSEA.

The V call is TRBV5-1, the J call TRBJ2-1, with unresolved D. Germline V gene data show CDR1 as SGHRS and CDR2 as YFSETQ. The ends were cut back, 4 bases at V and 3 bases at J, with 8 bases in the middle. The CDR3 extends over 13 amino acids. The CDR3 loop reads CASSGYRYNEQFF. CDR3 nucleotide sequence: TGCGCCAGCAGCGGCTATCGCTACAATGAGCAGTTCTTC. The full variable domain, rest sourced from reference TRBV5-1 and TRBJ2-1, is KAGVTQTPRYLIKTRGQQVTLSCSPISGHRSVSWYQQTPGQGLQFLFEYFSETQRNKGNFPGRFSGRQFSNSRSEMNVSTLELGDSALYLCASSGYRYNEQFFGPGTRLTVL.

The chain is built from TRBV11-2 and TRBJ1-2; D gene unclear. V was cut by 0 bases and J by 2 bases, with 7 bases left in between. This CDR3 has 14 residues. Germline values: CDR1 SGHAT, CDR2 FQNNGV. The CDR3 loop is CASSLDPGNYGYTF. CDR3 in DNA: TGTGCCAGCAGCTTAGATCCGGGGAACTATGGCTACACCTTC.